What follows describes a single T cell receptor (beta chain). V lost 1 base and J 8 bases, leaving 18 bases between the germline ends. CDR3 length: 16 residues. Germline loops: CDR1 SGHTA, CDR2 FQGTGA. Authors' data handling: Scientists estimated how many nucleated cells there were by amplifying reference gene primers. This table comes from immunoSEQ multiplex PCR, and its TCRdb copy is limited to in-frame clones, with some not included. Clone size and V and J calls were adopted from that table, with D and trimming inferred from the DNA. The sample carries over 200,000 clones, about 90% recorded once. The sample belongs to a study of blood T cell repertoires in COVID-19. Study-level information: Both acute and convalescent COVID-19 samples were obtained from the United States, Italy and Spain. T cells, B-cell-depleted T cells, or PBMCs provided the cDNA or gDNA that served as material.

This receptor was identified in a man aged 35 to 55 with active or convalescent COVID-19. The sequenced sample was peripheral blood. The chain combines TRBV7-3 with TRBJ2-1; tentative D call: TRBD2 (5 bases). The CDR3 loop reads CASSLNHAGAGYEQFF. DNA for the CDR3: TGTGCCAGCAGCTTAAATCATGCGGGCGCTGGCTATGAGCAGTTCTTC.